This TCR beta chain was observed in a study of cytomegalovirus exposure and HLA in healthy donors. The study's findings and limits: Most TCRs appeared rarely, but some public TCRs recurred in many donors. Associated with HLA alleles at 0.05 false discovery rate in a later analysis were over 15,000 TCR beta sequences.

This CDR3 is built from 15 residues. Germline loops: CDR1 SGHNT, CDR2 YYREEE (reference sequence). The V end lost 3 bases, the J end lost 4 bases, and 16 bases lay between the germline ends. The PCR employed 60 Vbeta primers together with 13 Jbeta primers. The data were produced by immunoSEQ multiplex PCR, yet TCRdb's version contains in-frame clones alone and is incomplete. The sample carries some 100,000 clones, around 85% recorded once. About this clone itself: Antigen specificity is unknown.

Material: PBMCs. The V gene is TRBV5-4, the J gene TRBJ2-5, with a possible D match to TRBD1 (8 bases). This TCR came from a man aged 25-45 years in good health and CMV-seronegative. CDR3 protein: CASSWGYRGGETQYF. The CDR3 nucleotides read TGTGCCAGCAGCTGGGGCTACAGGGGGGGAGAGACCCAGTACTTC.